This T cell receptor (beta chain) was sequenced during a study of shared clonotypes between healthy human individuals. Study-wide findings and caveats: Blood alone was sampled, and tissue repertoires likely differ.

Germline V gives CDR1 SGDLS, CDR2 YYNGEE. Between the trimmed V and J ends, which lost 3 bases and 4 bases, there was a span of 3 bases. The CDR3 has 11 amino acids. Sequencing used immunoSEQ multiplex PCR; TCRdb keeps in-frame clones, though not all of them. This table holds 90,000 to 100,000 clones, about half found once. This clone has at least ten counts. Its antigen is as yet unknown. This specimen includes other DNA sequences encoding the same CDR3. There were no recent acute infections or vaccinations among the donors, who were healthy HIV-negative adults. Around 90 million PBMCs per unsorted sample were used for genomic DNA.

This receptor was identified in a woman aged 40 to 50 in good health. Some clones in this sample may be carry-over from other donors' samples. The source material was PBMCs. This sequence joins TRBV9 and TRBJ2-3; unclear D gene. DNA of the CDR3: TGTGCCAGCAGCGGATCAGATACGCAGTATTTT. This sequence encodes CASSGSDTQYF.